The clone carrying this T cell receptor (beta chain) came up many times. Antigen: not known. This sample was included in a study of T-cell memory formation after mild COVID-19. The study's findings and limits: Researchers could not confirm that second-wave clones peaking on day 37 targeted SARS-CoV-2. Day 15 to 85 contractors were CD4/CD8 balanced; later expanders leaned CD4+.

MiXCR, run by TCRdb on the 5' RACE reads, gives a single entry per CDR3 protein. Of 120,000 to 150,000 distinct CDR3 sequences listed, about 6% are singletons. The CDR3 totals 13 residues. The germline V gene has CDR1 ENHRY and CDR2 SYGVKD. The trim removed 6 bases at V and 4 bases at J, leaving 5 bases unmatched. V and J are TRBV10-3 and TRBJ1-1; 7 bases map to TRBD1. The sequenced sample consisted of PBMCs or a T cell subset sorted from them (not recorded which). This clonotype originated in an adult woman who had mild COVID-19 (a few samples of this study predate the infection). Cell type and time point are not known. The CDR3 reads CAIRGDSGTEAFF. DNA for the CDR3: TGTGCCATCAGGGGGGACAGTGGCACTGAAGCTTTCTTT.